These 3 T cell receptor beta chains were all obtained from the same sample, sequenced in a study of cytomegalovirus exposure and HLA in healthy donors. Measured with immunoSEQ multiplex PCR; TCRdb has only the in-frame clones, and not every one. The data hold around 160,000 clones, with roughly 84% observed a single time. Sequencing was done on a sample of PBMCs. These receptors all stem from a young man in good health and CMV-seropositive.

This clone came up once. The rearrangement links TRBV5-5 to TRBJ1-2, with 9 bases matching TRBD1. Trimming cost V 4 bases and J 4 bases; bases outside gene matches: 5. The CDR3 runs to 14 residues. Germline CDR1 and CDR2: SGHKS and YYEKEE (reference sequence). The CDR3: CASSPGQGGYGYTF. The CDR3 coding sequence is TGTGCCAGCAGCCCGGGACAGGGCGGCTATGGCTACACCTTC. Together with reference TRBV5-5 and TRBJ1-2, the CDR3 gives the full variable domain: DAGVTQSPTHLIKTRGQQVTLRCSPISGHKSVSWYQQVLGQGPQFIFQYYEKEERGRGNFPDRFSARQFPNYSSELNVNALLLGDSALYLCASSPGQGGYGYTFGSGTRLTVV.

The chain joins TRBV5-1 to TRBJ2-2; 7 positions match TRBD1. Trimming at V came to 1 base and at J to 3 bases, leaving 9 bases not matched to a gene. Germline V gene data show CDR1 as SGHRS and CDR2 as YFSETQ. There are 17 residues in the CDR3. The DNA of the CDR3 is TGCGCCAGCAGCTTGCCTCCACAGGGGACGGACACCGGGGAGCTGTTTTTT. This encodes CASSLPPQGTDTGELFF.

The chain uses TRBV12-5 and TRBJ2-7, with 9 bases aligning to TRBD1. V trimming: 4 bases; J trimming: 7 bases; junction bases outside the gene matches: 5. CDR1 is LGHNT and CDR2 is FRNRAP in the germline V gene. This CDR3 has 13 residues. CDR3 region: CASGSGQGEEQYF. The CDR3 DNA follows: TGTGCTAGTGGTTCGGGACAGGGAGAGGAGCAGTACTTC.